This record concerns one T cell receptor (beta chain) sequence. Its target is unknown. This specimen belongs to a study of OX40 agonist ivuxolimab in advanced cancers. Study-level background: Patients undergoing dose escalation presented with hepatocellular carcinoma, melanoma, renal cell or head and neck cancer. With a range of 23 to 79, age averaged 60 years, and around 83% were male. Study outcomes and limitations: At 0.1 to 3.0 mg/kg, clonal expansion of CD4+ and CD8+ blood T cells had occurred by week 6.

This CDR3 spans 16 amino acids. J was trimmed by 2 bases and V by 0 bases; bases with no gene match: 4. The germline gives CDR1 MNHEY, CDR2 SVGAGI. The timepoints at which blood was sampled were baseline, cycle 4 day 1, and cycle 7 day 1. Clones were sequenced by immunoSEQ multiplex PCR, and TCRdb holds only the in-frame ones, with some missing. The sample records roughly 75,000 clones, 70% to 90% being singletons. The chain carries TRBV6-5 and TRBJ2-7; 10 positions match TRBD1. This sequence was found in an adult with an advanced solid tumor such as melanoma, head and neck, liver or kidney cancer. Sequencing used CD4+ or CD8+ T cells sorted from blood, obtained in a trial of the OX40 agonist ivuxolimab. The CDR3, as DNA: TGTGCCAGCAGTTACTCGACAGGGGGCTCTACCTACGAGCAGTACTTC. This encodes CASSYSTGGSTYEQYF.